This TCR beta chain was documented in a study of blood T cell repertoires in COVID-19. Study information: The study drew acute and convalescent COVID-19 samples from the United States, Italy and Spain. Sources were T cells, B-cell-depleted T cells, or PBMCs; the material itself was cDNA or gDNA.

How the authors handled the data: Quantification of nucleated cells was approximated via reference gene primer amplification. Sequencing was performed with immunoSEQ multiplex PCR; in TCRdb, only in-frame clones are kept and a portion is missing. V, J and clone size were drawn from that table, and D and trimming were deduced from the DNA. The sample records 200,000 or so clones, around three quarters being singletons. The source material was peripheral blood. The receptor's source is a man in his 60s with active or convalescent COVID-19.

CDR3 DNA: TGTGCCAGCAGCACTAGCGGGAGGTTCTACAATGAGCAGTTCTTC. Translating gives CASSTSGRFYNEQFF. This rearrangement joins TRBV7-9 to TRBJ2-1, with TRBD2 matching 12 bases. V shed 5 bases, J shed 3 bases, and the junction held 2 bases outside the gene matches. Germline-derived CDR1 and CDR2 are SEHNR and FQNEAQ (reference sequence). This CDR3 is 15 amino acids long.